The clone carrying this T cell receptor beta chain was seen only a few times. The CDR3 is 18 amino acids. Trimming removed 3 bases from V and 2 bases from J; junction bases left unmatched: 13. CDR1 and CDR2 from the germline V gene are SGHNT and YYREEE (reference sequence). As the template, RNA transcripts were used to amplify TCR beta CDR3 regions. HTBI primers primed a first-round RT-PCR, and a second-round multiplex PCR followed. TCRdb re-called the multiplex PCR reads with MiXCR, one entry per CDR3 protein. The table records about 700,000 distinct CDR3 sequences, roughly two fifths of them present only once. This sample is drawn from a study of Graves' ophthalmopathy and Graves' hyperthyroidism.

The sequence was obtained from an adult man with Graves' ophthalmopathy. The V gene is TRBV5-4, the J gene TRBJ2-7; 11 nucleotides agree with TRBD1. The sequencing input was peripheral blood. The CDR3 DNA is TGTGCCAGCAGCTCCGGACAGGGGGCGAGCTTGTACGCCTACGAGCAGTACTTC. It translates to CASSSGQGASLYAYEQYF.